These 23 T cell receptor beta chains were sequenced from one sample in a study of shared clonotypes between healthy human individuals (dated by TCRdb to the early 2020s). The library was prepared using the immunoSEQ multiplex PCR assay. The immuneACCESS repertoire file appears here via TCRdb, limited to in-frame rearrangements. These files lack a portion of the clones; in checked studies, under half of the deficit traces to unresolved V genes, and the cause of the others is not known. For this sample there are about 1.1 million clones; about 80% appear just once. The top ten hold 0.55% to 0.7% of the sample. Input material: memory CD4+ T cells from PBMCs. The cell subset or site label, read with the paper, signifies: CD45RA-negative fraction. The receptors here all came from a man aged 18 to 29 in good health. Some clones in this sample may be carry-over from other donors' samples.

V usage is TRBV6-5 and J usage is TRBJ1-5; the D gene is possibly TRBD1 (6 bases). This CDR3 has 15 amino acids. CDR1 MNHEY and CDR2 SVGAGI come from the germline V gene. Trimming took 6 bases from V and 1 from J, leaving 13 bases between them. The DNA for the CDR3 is TGTGCCAGCAGACAGGGTTCAGGGAGCAATCAGCCCCAGCATTTT. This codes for CASRQGSGSNQPQHF.

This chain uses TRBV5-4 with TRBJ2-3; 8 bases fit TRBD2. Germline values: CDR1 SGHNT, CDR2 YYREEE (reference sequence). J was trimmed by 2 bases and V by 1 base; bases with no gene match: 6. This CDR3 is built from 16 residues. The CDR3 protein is CASSLYLAGNTDTQYF. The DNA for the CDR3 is TGTGCCAGCAGCTTGTACCTAGCGGGCAACACAGATACGCAGTATTTT.

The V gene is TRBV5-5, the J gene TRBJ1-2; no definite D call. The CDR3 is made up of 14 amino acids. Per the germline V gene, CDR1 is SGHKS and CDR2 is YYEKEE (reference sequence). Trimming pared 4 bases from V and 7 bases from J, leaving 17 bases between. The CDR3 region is CASSLESLFRGYTF. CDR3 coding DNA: TGTGCCAGCAGCCTAGAATCCCTATTTCGTGGCTACACCTTC. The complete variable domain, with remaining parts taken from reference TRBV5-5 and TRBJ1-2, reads DAGVTQSPTHLIKTRGQQVTLRCSPISGHKSVSWYQQVLGQGPQFIFQYYEKEERGRGNFPDRFSARQFPNYSSELNVNALLLGDSALYLCASSLESLFRGYTFGSGTRLTVV.

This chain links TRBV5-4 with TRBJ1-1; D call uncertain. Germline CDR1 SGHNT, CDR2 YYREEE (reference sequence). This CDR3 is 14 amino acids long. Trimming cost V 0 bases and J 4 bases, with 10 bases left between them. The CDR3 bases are TGTGCCAGCAGCTTGGGTGGTTCCGGCACTGAAGCTTTCTTT. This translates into CASSLGGSGTEAFF.

CDR3 amino acids: CASSKETGLDYGYTF. CDR3 nucleotides: TGTGCCAGCAGCAAAGAAACAGGGTTGGACTATGGCTACACCTTC. The rearrangement uses TRBV21-1 and TRBJ1-2; the D call in the table, TRBD1, was not verified against the DNA. TRBV21-1 is described as a pseudogene. The CDR3 contains 15 residues.

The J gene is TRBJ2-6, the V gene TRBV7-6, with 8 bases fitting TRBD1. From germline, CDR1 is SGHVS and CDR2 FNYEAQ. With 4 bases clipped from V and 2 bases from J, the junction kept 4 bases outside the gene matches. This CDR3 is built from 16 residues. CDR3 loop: CASSSTGGTGANVLTF. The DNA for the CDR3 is TGTGCCAGCAGCTCAACAGGGGGTACTGGGGCCAACGTCCTGACTTTC. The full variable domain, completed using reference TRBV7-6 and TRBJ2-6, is GAGVSQSPRYKVTKRGQDVALRCDPISGHVSLYWYRQALGQGPEFLTYFNYEAQQDKSGLPNDRFSAERPEGSISTLTIQRTEQRDSAMYRCASSSTGGTGANVLTFGAGSRLTVL.

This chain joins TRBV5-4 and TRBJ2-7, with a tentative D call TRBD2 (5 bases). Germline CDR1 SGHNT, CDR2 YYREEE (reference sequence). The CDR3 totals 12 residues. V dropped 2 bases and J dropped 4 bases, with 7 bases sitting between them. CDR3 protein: CASSFRGYEQYF. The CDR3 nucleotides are TGTGCCAGCAGCTTTCGAGGGTACGAGCAGTACTTC.

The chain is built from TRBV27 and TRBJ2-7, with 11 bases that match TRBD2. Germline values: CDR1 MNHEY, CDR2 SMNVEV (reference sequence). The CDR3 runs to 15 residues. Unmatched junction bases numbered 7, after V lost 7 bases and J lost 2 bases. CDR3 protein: CASTPLAGETYEQYF. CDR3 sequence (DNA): TGTGCCAGCACCCCACTAGCGGGAGAGACCTACGAGCAGTACTTC.

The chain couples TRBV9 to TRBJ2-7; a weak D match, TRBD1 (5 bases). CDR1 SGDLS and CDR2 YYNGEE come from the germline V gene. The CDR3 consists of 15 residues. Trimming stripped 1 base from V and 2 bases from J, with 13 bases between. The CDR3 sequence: CASSVSPMGPYEQYF. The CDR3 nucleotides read TGTGCCAGCAGCGTATCTCCCATGGGGCCCTACGAGCAGTACTTC.

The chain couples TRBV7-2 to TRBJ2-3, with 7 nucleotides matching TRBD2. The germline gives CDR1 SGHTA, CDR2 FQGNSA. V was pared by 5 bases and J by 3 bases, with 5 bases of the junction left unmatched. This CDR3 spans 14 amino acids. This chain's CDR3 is CASSPRLATDTQYF. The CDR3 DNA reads TGTGCCAGCAGCCCTCGACTAGCAACAGATACGCAGTATTTT.

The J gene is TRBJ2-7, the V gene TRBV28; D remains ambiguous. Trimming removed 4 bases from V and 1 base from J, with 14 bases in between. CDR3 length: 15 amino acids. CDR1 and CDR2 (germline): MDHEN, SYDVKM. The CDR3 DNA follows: TGTGCCAGCAGTTGGTCCTGGAGTGGGTCCTACGAGCAGTACTTC. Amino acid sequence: CASSWSWSGSYEQYF.

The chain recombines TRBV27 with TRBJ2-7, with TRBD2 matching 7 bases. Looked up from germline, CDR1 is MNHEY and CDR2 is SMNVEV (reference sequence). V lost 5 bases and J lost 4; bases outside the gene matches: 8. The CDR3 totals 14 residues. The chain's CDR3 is CASSPGRTRYEQYF. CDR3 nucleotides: TGTGCCAGCAGTCCGGGACGGACTAGATACGAGCAGTACTTC.

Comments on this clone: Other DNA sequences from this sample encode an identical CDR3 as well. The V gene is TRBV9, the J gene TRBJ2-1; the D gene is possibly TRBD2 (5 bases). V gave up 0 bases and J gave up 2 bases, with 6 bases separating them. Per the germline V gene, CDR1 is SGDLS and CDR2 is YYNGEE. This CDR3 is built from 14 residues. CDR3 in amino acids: CASSVGGTYNEQFF. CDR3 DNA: TGTGCCAGCAGCGTAGGAGGGACCTACAATGAGCAGTTCTTC.

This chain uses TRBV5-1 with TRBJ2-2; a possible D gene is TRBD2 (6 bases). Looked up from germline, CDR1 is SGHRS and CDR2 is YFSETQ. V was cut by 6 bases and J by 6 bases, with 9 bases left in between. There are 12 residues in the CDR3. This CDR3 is CASTREAGELFF. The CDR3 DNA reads TGCGCCAGCACTAGGGAGGCCGGGGAGCTGTTTTTT.

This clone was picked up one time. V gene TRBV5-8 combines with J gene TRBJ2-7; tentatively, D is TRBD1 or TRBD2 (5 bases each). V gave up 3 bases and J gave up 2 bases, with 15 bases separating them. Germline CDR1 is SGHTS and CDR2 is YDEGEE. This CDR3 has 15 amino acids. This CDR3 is CASSSWGTETYEQYF. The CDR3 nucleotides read TGTGCCAGCAGCTCGTGGGGGACCGAGACCTACGAGCAGTACTTC.

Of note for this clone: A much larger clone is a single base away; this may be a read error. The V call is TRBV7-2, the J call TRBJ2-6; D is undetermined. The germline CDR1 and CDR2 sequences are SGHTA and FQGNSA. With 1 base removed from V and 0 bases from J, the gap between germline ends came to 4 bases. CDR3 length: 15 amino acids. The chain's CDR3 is CASSLGVSGANVLTF. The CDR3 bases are TGTGCCAGCAGCTTAGGGGTCTCTGGGGCCAACGTCCTGACTTTC.

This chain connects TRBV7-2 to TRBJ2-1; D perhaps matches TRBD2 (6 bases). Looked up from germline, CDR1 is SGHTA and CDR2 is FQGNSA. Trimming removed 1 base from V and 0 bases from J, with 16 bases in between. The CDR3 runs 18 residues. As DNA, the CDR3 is TGTGCCAGCAGCTTAGGGATTAGCGGATATAGCTCCTACAATGAGCAGTTCTTC. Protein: CASSLGISGYSSYNEQFF.

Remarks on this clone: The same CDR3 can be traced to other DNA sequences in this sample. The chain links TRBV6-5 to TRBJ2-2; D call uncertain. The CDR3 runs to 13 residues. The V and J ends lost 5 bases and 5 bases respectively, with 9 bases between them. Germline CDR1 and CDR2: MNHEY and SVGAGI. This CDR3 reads CASSLRRTGELFF. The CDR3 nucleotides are TGTGCCAGCAGTCTCCGTAGGACCGGGGAGCTGTTTTTT.

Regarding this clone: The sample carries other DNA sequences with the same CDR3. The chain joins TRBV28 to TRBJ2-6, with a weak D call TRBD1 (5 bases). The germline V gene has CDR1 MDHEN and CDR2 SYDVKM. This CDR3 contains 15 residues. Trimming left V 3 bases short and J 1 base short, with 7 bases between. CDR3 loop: CASSLSGSGANVLTF. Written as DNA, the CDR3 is TGTGCCAGCAGTTTGTCAGGGTCTGGGGCCAACGTCCTGACTTTC.

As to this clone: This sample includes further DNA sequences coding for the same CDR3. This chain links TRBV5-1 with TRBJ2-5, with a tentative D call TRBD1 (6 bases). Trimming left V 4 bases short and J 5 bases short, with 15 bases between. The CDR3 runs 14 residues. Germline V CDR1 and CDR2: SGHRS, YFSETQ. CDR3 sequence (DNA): TGCGCCAGCAGCCCGGACAGAGGAGAGGAGACCCAGTACTTC. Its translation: CASSPDRGEETQYF. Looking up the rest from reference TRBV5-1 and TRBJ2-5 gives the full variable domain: KAGVTQTPRYLIKTRGQQVTLSCSPISGHRSVSWYQQTPGQGLQFLFEYFSETQRNKGNFPGRFSGRQFSNSRSEMNVSTLELGDSALYLCASSPDRGEETQYFGPGTRLLVL.

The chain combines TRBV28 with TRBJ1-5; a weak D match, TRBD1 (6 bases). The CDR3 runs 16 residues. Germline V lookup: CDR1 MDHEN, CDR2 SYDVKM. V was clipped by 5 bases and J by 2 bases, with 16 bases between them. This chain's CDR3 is CASSKEGGWGNQPQHF. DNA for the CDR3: TGTGCCAGCAGTAAGGAAGGGGGTTGGGGCAATCAGCCCCAGCATTTT.

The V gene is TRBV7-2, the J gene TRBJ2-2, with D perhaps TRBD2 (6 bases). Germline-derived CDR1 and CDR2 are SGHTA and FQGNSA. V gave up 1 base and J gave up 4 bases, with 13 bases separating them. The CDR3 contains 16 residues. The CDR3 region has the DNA TGTGCCAGCAGCTTAGGCGTCGGGAGTGGCACCGGGGAGCTGTTTTTT. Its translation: CASSLGVGSGTGELFF.

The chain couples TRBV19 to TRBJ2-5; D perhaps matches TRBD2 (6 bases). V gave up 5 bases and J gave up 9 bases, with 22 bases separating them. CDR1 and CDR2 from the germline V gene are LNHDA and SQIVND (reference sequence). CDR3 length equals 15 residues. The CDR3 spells CASSPRAPSSGAQYF. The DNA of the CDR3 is TGTGCCAGTAGTCCCCGGGCCCCTTCCTCGGGGGCCCAGTACTTC.